This T cell receptor (beta chain) was identified in a study of blood T cell repertoires in COVID-19 (dated by TCRdb to about 2020). Regarding the research as a whole: The collaborator samples originated in the United States, Italy and Spain and spanned the acute and convalescent phases of COVID-19. A de-identified subject ID, COVID-19 status, age in years and sex were almost always included in the sample metadata. The repertoires were made available in a free public database intended to serve as a resource for research on the immune response to SARS-CoV-2. The prospective study material was composed of cDNA or gDNA derived from T cells, B-cell-depleted T cells, or PBMCs. The dataset comprised deeply sampled blood TCRbeta repertoires from subjects exposed to, actively infected with, or recovered from COVID-19. Where HLA class I and class II types were available, the types were taken from metadata supplied by the sample provider, not from assay-based typing. The samples were drawn from the first 160 participants of the ongoing ImmuneRACE study and from over a thousand subjects provided by 6 global collaborators. The paper as a whole reports these results and caveats: Clinical and demographic metadata were provided uncurated, with the amount varying by source and participant.

The collaborating institutions used their own protocols to collect whole blood in K2EDTA tubes. For TCRbeta analysis, collaborators shipped samples as frozen whole blood, isolated PBMCs, or DNA extracted from either of those sample types. At the junction V is shortened by 6 bases and J by 2 bases; bases outside the gene matches: 11. The CDR3 sequence holds 16 residues, the cysteine and phenylalanine included. The sequence is cut down to CDR3 DNA, 48 bases in frame from base 1. The CDR1 and CDR2 encoded by the germline V gene (reference sequence) are SGHKS and YYEKEE. Notes on this clone: This receptor's antigen is unknown. Per-nucleotide qualities are absent, and no much larger clonotype sits a single base away.

TCRbeta CDR3 regions were amplified from genomic DNA by means of the immunoSEQ Assay, a bias-controlled multiplex PCR. The study's own analysis went as follows. Nucleated cell counts per sample were estimated from amplification of reference gene primers within the assay. To quantify the absolute abundance of each unique TCRbeta CDR3 rearrangement, sequence reads were collapsed and filtered. Productive Simpson clonality was computed per sample as the square root of Simpson's diversity index over productive rearrangements. TCRdb limited this immuneACCESS table to in-frame rearrangements with V and J called. A share of clones is missing; checked studies link under half to unresolved V genes, and the rest is unexplained. V, J and clone size reflect that table, while D and trimming were determined from the DNA. The sample profile shows tens of thousands of clones; almost 90% of them were found once. The top ten constitute roughly 8.1% of the sample.

In this chain, TRBV5-5 is recombined with TRBJ1-5; TRBD1 fits 7 bases in the junction. This TCR was sampled from a woman in her 70s with acute or convalescent COVID-19. The sample consisted of peripheral blood. The DNA sequence reads TGTGCCAGCACACGGACAGGCCTCGGGGGCAATCAGCCCCAGCATTTT. This encodes CASTRTGLGGNQPQHF.